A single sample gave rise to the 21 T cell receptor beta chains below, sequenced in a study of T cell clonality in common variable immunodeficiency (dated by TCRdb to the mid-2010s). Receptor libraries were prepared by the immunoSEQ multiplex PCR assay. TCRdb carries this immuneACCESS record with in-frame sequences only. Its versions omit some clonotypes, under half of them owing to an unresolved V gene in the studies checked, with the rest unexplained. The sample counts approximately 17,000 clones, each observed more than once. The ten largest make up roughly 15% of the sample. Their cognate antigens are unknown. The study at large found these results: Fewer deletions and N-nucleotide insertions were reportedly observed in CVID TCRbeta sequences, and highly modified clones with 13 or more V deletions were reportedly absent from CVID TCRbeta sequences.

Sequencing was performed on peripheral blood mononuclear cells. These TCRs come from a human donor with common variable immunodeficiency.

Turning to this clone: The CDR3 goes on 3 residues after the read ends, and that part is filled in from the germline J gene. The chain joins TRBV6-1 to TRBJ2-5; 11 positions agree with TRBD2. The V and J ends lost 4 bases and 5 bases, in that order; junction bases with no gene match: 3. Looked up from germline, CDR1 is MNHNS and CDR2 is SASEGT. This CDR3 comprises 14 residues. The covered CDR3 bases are TGTGCCAGCAGTGCTAGCGGGGGGTTGGAGACC. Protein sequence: CASSASGGLET. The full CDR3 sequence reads CASSASGGLETQYF.

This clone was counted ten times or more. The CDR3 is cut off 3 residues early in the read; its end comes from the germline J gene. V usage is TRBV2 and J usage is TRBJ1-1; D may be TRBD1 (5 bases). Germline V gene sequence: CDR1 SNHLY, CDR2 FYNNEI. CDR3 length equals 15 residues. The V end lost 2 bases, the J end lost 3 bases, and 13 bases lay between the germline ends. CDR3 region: CASSEPGLRDTEAFF. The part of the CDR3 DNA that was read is TGTGCCAGCAGTGAACCGGGACTAAGGGACACTGAA.

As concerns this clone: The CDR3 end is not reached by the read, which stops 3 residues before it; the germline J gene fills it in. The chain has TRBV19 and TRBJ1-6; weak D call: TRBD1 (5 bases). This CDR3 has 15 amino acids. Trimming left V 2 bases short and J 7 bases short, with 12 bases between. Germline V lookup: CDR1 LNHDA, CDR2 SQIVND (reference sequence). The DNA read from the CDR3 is TGTGCCAGTAGTATAAACAGGCTTGAGAATTCACCC. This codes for CASSINRLENSP. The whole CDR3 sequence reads CASSINRLENSPLHF.

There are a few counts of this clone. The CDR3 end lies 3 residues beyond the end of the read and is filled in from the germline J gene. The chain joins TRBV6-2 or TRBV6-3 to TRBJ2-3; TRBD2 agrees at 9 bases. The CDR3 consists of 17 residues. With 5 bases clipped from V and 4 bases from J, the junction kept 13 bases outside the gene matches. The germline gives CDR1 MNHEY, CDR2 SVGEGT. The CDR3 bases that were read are TGTGCCAGCAGTCTCCTAGCGGGACCCATCGGCCCAGATACG. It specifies CASSLLAGPIGPDT. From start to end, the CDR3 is CASSLLAGPIGPDTQYF.

CDR3 bases read: TGTGCCAGCAGCGTGGGGACAGTAGAAAAA. Its translation: CASSVGTVEK. The entire CDR3 protein is CASSVGTVEKLFF. This chain joins TRBV7-9 and TRBJ1-4; 7 nucleotides line up with TRBD1. The observed sequence ends 3 residues before the CDR3 terminus, with the missing tail filled in from the germline J gene. V was pared by 5 bases and J by 8 bases, with 5 bases of the junction left unmatched. Germline values: CDR1 SEHNR, CDR2 FQNEAQ (reference sequence). This CDR3 has 13 amino acids.

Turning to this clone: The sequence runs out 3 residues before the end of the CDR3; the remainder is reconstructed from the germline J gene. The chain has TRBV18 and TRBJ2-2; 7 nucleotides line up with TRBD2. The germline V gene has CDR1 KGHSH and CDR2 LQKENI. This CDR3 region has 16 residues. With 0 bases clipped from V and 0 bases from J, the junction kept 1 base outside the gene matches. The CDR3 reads CASSPPSGANTGELFF. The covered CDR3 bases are TGTGCCAGCTCACCACCGAGCGGGGCGAACACCGGGGAG.

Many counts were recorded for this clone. The CDR3 DNA, read in part, is TGTGCCAGCTCACCACAATCAGCAAGCGGGAGAGGTAATGAG. Encoded protein: CASSPQSASGRGNE. The full CDR3 sequence reads CASSPQSASGRGNEQFF. The chain combines TRBV18 with TRBJ2-1; 8 positions agree with TRBD2. The read gets to within 3 residues of the CDR3 end, and the germline J gene fills in the rest. With V trimmed by 1 base and J by 7 bases, 12 bases remained unmatched. The CDR3 loop spans 17 amino acids. CDR1 is KGHSH, CDR2 LQKENI, per germline.

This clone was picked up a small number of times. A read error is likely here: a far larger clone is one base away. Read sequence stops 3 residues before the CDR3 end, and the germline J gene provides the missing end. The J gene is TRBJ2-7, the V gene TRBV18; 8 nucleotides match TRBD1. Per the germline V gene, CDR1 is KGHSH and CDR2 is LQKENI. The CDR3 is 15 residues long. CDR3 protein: CTSSPRLGQGAEQYF. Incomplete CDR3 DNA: TGTACCAGCTCACCGCGGCTGGGCCAGGGGGCCGAG.

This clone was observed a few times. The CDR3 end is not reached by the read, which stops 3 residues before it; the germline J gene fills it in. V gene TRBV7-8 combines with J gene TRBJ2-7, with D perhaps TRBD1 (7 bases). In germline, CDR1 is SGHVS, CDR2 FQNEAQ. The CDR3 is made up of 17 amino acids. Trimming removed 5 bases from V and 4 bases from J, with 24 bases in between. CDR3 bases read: TGTGCCAGCAGCCGGGCACCGGGACTCCAGGGGGGATACGAG. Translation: CASSRAPGLQGGYE. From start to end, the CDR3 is CASSRAPGLQGGYEQYF.

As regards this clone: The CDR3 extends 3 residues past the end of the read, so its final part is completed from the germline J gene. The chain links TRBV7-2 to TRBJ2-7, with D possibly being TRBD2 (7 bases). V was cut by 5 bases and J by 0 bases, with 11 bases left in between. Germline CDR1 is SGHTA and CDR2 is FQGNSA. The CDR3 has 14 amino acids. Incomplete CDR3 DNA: TGTGCCAGCAGCGCGGGGGCAAGCTCCTACGAG. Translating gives CASSAGASSYE. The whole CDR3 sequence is CASSAGASSYEQYF.

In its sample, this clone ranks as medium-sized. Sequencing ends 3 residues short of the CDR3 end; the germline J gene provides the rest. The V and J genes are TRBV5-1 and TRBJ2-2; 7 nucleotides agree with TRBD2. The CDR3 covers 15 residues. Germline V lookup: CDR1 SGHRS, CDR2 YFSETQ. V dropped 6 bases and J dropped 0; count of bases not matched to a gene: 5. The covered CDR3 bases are TGCGCCAGCAACCCAGCGGGGACGAACACCGGGGAG. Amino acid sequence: CASNPAGTNTGE. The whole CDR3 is CASNPAGTNTGELFF.

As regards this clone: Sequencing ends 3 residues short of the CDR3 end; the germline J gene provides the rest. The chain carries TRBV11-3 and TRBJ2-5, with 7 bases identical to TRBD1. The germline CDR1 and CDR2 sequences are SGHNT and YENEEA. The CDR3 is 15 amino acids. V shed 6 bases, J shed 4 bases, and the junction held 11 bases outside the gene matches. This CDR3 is CASSPGRAGGETQYF. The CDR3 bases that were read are TGTGCCAGCAGTCCTGGGCGGGCAGGGGGAGAGACC.

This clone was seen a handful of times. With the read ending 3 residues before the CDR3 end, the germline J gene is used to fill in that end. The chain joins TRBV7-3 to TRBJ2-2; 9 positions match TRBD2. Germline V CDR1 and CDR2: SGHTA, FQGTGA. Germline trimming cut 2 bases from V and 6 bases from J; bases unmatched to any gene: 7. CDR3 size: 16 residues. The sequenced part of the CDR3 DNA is TGTGCCAGCAGCTTAGTAGGGCTAGCGGGGTCCGGGGAG. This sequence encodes CASSLVGLAGSGE. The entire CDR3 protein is CASSLVGLAGSGELFF.

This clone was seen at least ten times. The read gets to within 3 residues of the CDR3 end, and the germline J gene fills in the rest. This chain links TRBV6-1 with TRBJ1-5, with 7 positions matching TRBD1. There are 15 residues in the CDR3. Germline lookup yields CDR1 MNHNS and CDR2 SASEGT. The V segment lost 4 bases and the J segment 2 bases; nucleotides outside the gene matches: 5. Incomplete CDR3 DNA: TGTGCCAGCAGTGTTTCCGGGACAGGCAATCAGCCC. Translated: CASSVSGTGNQP. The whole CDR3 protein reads CASSVSGTGNQPQHF.

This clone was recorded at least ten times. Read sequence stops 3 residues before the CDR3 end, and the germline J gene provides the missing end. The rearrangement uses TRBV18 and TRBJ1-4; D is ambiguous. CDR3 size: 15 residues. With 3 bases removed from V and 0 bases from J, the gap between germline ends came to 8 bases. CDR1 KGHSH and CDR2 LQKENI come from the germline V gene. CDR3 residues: CASSPGIATNEKLFF. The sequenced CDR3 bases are TGTGCCAGCTCACCTGGTATAGCAACTAATGAAAAA.

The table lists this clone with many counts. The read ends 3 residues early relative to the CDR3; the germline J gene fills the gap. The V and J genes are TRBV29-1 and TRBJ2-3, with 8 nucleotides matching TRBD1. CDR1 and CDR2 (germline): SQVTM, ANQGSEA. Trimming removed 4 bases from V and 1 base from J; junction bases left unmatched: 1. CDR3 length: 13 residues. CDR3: CSVATGGTDTQYF. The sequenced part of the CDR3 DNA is TGCAGCGTTGCGACAGGGGGCACAGATACG.

The CDR3 DNA, read in part, is TGTGCCAGCAGCTTAGAAGGACAGGGCGGAACTGAA. Translation gives CASSLEGQGGTE. The full CDR3 is CASSLEGQGGTEAFF. The rearrangement uses TRBV7-9 and TRBJ1-1; 8 nucleotides agree with TRBD1. The CDR3 goes on 3 residues after the read ends, and that part is filled in from the germline J gene. This CDR3 region has 15 residues. V shed 1 base, J shed 5 bases, and the junction held 6 bases outside the gene matches. Germline assignment: CDR1 SEHNR and CDR2 FQNEAQ (reference sequence).

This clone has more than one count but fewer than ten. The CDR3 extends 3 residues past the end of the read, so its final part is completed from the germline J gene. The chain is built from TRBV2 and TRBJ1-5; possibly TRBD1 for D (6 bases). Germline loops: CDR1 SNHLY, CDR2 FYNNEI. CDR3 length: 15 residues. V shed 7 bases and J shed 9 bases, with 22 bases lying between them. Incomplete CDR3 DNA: TGTGCCAGCACCCCGGGAGGGGCCACAGGGAGGCCC. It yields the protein CASTPGGATGRP. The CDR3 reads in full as CASTPGGATGRPQHF.

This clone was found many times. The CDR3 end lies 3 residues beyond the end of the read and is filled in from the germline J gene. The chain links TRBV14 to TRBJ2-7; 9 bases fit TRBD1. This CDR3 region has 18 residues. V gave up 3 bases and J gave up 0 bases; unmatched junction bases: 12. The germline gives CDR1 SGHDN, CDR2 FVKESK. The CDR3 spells CASSQAMGQGGISYEQYF. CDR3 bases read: TGTGCCAGCAGCCAGGCAATGGGACAGGGCGGAATCTCCTACGAG. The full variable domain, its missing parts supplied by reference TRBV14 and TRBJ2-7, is EAGVTQFPSHSVIEKGQTVTLRCDPISGHDNLYWYRRVMGKEIKFLLHFVKESKQDESGMPNNRFLAERTGGTYSTLKVQPAELEDSGVYFCASSQAMGQGGISYEQYFGPGTRLTVT.

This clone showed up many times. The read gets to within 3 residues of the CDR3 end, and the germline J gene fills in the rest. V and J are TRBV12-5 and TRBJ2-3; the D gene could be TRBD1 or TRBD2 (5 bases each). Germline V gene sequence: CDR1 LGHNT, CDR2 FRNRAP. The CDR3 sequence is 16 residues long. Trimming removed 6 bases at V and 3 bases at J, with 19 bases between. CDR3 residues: CASGRIEGLETDTQYF. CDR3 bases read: TGTGCTAGTGGCCGGATCGAGGGGTTAGAGACAGATACG. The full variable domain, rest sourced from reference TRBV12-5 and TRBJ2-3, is DARVTQTPRHKVTEMGQEVTMRCQPILGHNTVFWYRQTMMQGLELLAYFRNRAPLDDSGMPKDRFSAEMPDATLATLKIQPSEPRDSAVYFCASGRIEGLETDTQYFGPGTRLTVL.

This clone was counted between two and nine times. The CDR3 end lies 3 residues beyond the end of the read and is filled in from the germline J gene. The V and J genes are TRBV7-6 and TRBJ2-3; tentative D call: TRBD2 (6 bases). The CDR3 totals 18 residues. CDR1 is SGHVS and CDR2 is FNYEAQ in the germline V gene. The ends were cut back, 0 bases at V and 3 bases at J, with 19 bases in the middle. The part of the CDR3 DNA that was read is TGTGCCAGCAGCTTAGCACCTGGCGGGGATTTCTGGACAGATACG. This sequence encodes CASSLAPGGDFWTDT. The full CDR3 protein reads CASSLAPGGDFWTDTQYF.